The rows below give T cell receptor beta chains drawn from one sample of a study of CD8 T cells in Susac syndrome. Using its own MiXCR run on the immunoSEQ multiplex PCR reads, TCRdb lists one record per CDR3 protein. The sample shows around 120,000 distinct CDR3 sequences, just under 95% of them seen only once. Sequences were obtained from CD4+ T cells from PBMCs. All receptors derive from a human donor with multiple sclerosis. Each CDR3 is given with its conserved first and last residue. A D gene is named only where the DNA matches it firmly.

D gene	V gene	J gene	CDR3 protein	CDR3 DNA
.	TRBV29-1	TRBJ1-4	CSVEETLSGGEKLFF	TGCAGCGTTGAGGAAACCCTCTCAGGAGGTGAAAAACTGTTTTTT
.	TRBV11-2	TRBJ2-5	CASSLFDSQETQYF	TGTGCCAGCAGCTTATTCGACAGTCAAGAGACCCAGTACTTC
.	TRBV27	TRBJ2-7	CASSLSVRSYEQYF	TGTGCCAGCAGTTTATCGGTAAGGAGCTACGAGCAGTACTTC
TRBD1	TRBV7-9	TRBJ1-1	CASSFDRAVAEAFF	TGTGCCAGCAGCTTCGACAGGGCCGTCGCTGAAGCTTTCTTT
TRBD2	TRBV3-1	TRBJ2-5	CASSHSPGLSGTQYF	TGTGCCAGCAGCCATTCCCCGGGACTAAGTGGGACCCAGTACTTC
.	TRBV28	TRBJ1-1	CASSPPTSPPTEAFF	TGTGCCAGCAGTCCGCCGACGTCACCCCCCACTGAAGCTTTCTTT
.	TRBV7-7	TRBJ2-7	CASSSGGSGNYEQYF	TGTGCTAGCAGCTCTGGGGGTAGTGGGAACTACGAGCAATACTTC
.	TRBV5-6	TRBJ2-7	CASRRTAGKQYF	TGTGCCAGCCGTCGGACAGCGGGGAAGCAGTACTTC
.	TRBV7-2	TRBJ2-7	CASSLGLANHEQYF	TGTGCCAGCAGCTTAGGCCTAGCGAATCACGAGCAGTACTTC
.	TRBV7-9	TRBJ2-7	CASSSGPRSSYEQYF	TGTGCCAGCAGCTCGGGTCCTAGGAGCTCCTACGAGCAGTACTTC